Listed below are T cell receptor beta chains from one sample, sequenced in a study of brain T cells in children with intractable seizures. Only in-frame clones appear in the TCRdb table, and some are missing; sequencing was by immunoSEQ multiplex PCR. The sample records about 350,000 clones, 85% to 95% being singletons. Sequencing used peripheral blood, obtained approximately 5 months after surgery. The receptors originated from a boy under three years old with tuberous sclerosis and intractable seizures. CDR3s include the opening cysteine and the closing phenylalanine or tryptophan. A D gene is named only where the DNA matches it firmly. Some rows have no size entry. The others give once, few or many, or a class for an expanded clone.

D gene	V gene	J gene	clone size	CDR3 DNA	CDR3 protein
TRBD2	TRBV6-5	TRBJ2-3	NA	TGTGCCAGCAGTTACGGGACTATGGGCACAGATACGCAGTATTTT	CASSYGTMGTDTQYF
TRBD2	TRBV30	TRBJ2-2	NA	TGTGCCTGGAGTCCGCGGACTAGCCCCGGGGAGCTGTTTTTT	CAWSPRTSPGELFF
TRBD2	TRBV13	TRBJ2-5	NA	TGTGCCAGCAGCTTCGTCGCGGGAGAAGAGACCCAGTACTTC	CASSFVAGEETQYF
NA	TRBV2	TRBJ1-2	NA	TGTGCCAGCAGTTCGGACAACTATGGCTACACCTTC	CASSSDNYGYTF
TRBD2	TRBV7-7	TRBJ2-1	NA	TGTGCTAGCAGCTTAGAACCGGGGACTAGCGGGAGGGCCTCAAATGAGCAGTTCTTC	CASSLEPGTSGRASNEQFF
NA	TRBV10-3	TRBJ1-2	few	TGTGCCATCAGTGAAGATGGCTACACCTTC	CAISEDGYTF
NA	TRBV3-1/TRBV3-2	TRBJ2-5	once	TGTGCCAGCAGCCCCGGACGGATTCAAGAGACCCAGTACTTC	CASSPGRIQETQYF
NA	TRBV5-4	TRBJ1-2	NA	TGTGCCAGCAGCCATAACAAAGGATACTATGGCTACACCTTC	CASSHNKGYYGYTF
NA	TRBV5-1	TRBJ2-7	NA	TGCGCCAGCAGGACAGTAAGCTCCTACGAGCAGTACTTC	CASRTVSSYEQYF
NA	TRBV30	TRBJ1-2	NA	TGTGCCTGGAGTATTTCAGGGGACAACTATGGCTACACCTTC	CAWSISGDNYGYTF
NA	TRBV5-1	TRBJ1-6	NA	TGCGCCAGCAGCTTGGAGACACCTAATTCACCCCTCCACTTT	CASSLETPNSPLHF
TRBD2	TRBV5-6	TRBJ2-7	NA	TGTGCCAGCAGCTGGTGGGGAGGGGACGCCTACGAGCAGTACTTC	CASSWWGGDAYEQYF
NA	TRBV6-5	TRBJ1-2	NA	TGTGCCAGCAAGCCAGGGCCTGTGTATGGCTACACCTTC	CASKPGPVYGYTF
NA	TRBV10-1	TRBJ2-5	NA	TGCGCCAGCAGTGAGTCGAAGGAGGGAGGAGAGACCCAGTACTTC	CASSESKEGGETQYF
NA	TRBV9	TRBJ2-2	NA	TGTGCCAGCAGCGCATCCGGGACCACTACCGGGGAGCTGTTTTTT	CASSASGTTTGELFF
TRBD1	TRBV28	TRBJ1-4	NA	TGTGCCAGCAGTTTACGGGACAGGGACAAAGAAAAACTGTTTTTT	CASSLRDRDKEKLFF
TRBD2	TRBV7-3	TRBJ2-7	few	TGTGCCAGCAGCTTAGGACTAGCGGGAGACGAGCAGTACTTC	CASSLGLAGDEQYF
TRBD1	TRBV28	TRBJ1-3	NA	TGTGCCAGCAACACCGGGACAGGGGATGGAAACACCATATATTTT	CASNTGTGDGNTIYF
TRBD2	TRBV7-3	TRBJ2-2	NA	TGTGCCAGCAGCCCTAGCGGGACCGGGGAGCTGTTTTTT	CASSPSGTGELFF
NA	TRBV7-9	TRBJ1-1	NA	TGTGCCAGCAGCTTAATGAAGATCGAGGAAGCTTTCTTT	CASSLMKIEEAFF
NA	TRBV7-9	TRBJ2-1	NA	TGTGCCAGCAGCCTGACTGGGGGGCCCTACAATGAGCAGTTCTTC	CASSLTGGPYNEQFF
TRBD2	TRBV29-1	TRBJ2-7	NA	TGCAGCGTTGAAGGAGTAGCGACTAGCGGGACCTACGAGCAGTACTTC	CSVEGVATSGTYEQYF
NA	TRBV7-9	TRBJ2-5	NA	TGTGCCAGCAGCTTAGGCCTCCAAGAGACCCAGTACTTC	CASSLGLQETQYF
NA	TRBV5-8	TRBJ2-3	NA	TGTGCCAGCAGCTTGAGGGATACGCAGTATTTT	CASSLRDTQYF
NA	TRBV30	TRBJ1-2	NA	TGTGCCTGGAGTCAACGATCTAACTATGGCTACACCTTC	CAWSQRSNYGYTF
TRBD2	TRBV19	TRBJ2-4	NA	TGTGCCAGTAGTATAGTTACTAGCGGCAAAAACATTCAGTACTTC	CASSIVTSGKNIQYF
TRBD1	TRBV7-8	TRBJ2-7	NA	TGTGCCAGCAGCTTATTAGGGACAGGGGGCTACGAGCAGTACTTC	CASSLLGTGGYEQYF
NA	TRBV3-1/TRBV3-2	TRBJ1-5	NA	TGTGCCAGCAGCCAAGATTCCCCACAGGGTAGCAATCAGCCCCAGCATTTT	CASSQDSPQGSNQPQHF
NA	TRBV13	TRBJ2-3	NA	TGTGCCAGCAGCTTTGTTTCGGGGGGCGGCGCAGATACGCAGTATTTT	CASSFVSGGGADTQYF
TRBD2	TRBV5-1	TRBJ2-1	NA	TGCGCCAGCAGCCTTAGACTAGCGGGGGGCGATATCTACAATGAGCAGTTCTTC	CASSLRLAGGDIYNEQFF
NA	TRBV11-2	TRBJ2-1	NA	TGTGCCAGCAGCCCTGGCCCCGGGGCGAACAATGAGCAGTTCTTC	CASSPGPGANNEQFF
TRBD2	TRBV5-6	TRBJ2-7	NA	TGTGCCAGCAGCTTGGGACTAGCGGGGGGGACCTACGAGCAGTACTTC	CASSLGLAGGTYEQYF